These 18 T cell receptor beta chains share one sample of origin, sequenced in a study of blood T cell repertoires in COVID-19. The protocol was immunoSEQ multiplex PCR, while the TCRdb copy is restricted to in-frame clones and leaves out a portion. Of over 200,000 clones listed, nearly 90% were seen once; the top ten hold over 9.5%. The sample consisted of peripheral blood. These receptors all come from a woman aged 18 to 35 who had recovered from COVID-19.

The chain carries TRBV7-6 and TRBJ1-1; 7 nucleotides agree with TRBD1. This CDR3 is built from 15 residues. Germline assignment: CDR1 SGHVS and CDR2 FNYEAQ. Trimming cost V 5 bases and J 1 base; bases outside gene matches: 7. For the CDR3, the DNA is TGTGCCAGCAGCCGAGACAGGGCCGGGAACACTGAAGCTTTCTTT. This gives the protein CASSRDRAGNTEAFF.

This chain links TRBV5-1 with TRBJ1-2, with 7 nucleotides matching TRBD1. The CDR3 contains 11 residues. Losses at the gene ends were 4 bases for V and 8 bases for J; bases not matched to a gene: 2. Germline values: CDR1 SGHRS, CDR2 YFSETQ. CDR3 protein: CASSQGGGYTF. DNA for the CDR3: TGCGCCAGCAGCCAGGGGGGCGGCTACACCTTC.

As DNA, the CDR3 is TGTGCCAGCAGACCCGGGACTAGCGCCTACGAGCAGTACTTC. It specifies CASRPGTSAYEQYF. The chain couples TRBV2 to TRBJ2-7; 10 nucleotides agree with TRBD2. Germline-derived CDR1 and CDR2 are SNHLY and FYNNEI. The junction had 4 bases not matched to a gene; V was cut back by 6 bases and J by 2 bases. This CDR3 spans 14 amino acids.

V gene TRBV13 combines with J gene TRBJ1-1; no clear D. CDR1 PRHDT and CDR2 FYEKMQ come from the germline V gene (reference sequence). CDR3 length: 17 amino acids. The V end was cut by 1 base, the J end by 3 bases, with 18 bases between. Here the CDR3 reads CASSLARKDGRDTEAFF. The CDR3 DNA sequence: TGTGCCAGCAGCTTAGCCCGAAAGGACGGGCGGGACACTGAAGCTTTCTTT.

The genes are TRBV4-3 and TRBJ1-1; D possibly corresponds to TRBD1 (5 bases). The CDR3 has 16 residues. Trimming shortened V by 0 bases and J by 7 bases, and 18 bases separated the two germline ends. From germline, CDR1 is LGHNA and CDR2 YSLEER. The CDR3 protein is CASSQEAGGFGGEAFF. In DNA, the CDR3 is TGCGCCAGCAGCCAAGAAGCTGGGGGGTTCGGTGGTGAAGCTTTCTTT.

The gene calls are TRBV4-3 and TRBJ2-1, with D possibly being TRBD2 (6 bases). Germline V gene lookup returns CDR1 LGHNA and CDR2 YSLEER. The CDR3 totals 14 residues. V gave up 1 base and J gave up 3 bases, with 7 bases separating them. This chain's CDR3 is CASSQGRDYNEQFF. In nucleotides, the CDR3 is TGCGCCAGCAGCCAAGGGCGGGACTACAATGAGCAGTTCTTC.

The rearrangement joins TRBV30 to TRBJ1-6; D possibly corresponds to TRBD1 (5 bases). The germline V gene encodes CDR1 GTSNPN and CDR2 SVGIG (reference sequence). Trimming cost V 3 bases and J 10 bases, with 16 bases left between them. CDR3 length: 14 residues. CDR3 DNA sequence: TGTGCCTGGAGGGGTCAGGGTTCGGTCTCACCCCTCCACTTT. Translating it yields CAWRGQGSVSPLHF.

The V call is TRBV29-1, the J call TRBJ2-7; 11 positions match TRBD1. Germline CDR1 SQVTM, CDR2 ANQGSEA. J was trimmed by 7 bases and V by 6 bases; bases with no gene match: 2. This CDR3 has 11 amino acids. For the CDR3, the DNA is TGCAGCGTAGGGACAGGGGGAGAGCAGTACTTC. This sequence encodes CSVGTGGEQYF.

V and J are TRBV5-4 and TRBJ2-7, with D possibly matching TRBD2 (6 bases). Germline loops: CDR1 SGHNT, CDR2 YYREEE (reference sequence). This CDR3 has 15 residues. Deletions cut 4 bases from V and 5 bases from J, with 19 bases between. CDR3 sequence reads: CASSQTTSSVHEQYF. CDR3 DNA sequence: TGTGCCAGCAGCCAAACGACTAGTAGCGTCCACGAGCAGTACTTC.

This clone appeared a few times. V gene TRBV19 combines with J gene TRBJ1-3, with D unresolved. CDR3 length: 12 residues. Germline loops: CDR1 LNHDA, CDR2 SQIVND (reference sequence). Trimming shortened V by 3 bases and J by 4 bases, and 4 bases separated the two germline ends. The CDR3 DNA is TGTGCCAGTAGTATTCCGGGAAACACCATATATTTT. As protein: CASSIPGNTIYF.

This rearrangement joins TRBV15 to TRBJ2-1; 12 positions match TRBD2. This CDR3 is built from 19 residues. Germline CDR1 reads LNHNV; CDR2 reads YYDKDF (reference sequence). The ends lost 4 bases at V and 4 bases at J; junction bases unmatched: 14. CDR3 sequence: CATSTPKSGLAGHYNEQFF. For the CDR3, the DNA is TGTGCCACCAGCACGCCCAAGTCAGGACTAGCGGGACATTACAATGAGCAGTTCTTC.

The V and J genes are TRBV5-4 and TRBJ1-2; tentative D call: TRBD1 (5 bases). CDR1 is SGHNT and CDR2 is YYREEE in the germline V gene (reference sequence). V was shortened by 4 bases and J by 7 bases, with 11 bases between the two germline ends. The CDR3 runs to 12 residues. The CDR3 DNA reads TGTGCCAGCAGCCTAGGGGTAGGTGGCTACACCTTC. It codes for CASSLGVGGYTF.

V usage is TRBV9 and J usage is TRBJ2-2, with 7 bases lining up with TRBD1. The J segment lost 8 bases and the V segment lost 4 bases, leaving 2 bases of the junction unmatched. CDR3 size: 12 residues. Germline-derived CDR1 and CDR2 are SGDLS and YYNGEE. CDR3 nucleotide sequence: TGTGCCAGCAGCCCAGGGGGAGGGGAGCTGTTTTTT. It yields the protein CASSPGGGELFF.

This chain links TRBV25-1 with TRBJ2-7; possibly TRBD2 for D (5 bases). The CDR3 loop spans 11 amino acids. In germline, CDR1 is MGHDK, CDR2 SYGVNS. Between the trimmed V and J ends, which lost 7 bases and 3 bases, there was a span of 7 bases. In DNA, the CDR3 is TGTGCCAGCACCGGGAACTACGAGCAGTACTTC. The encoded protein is CASTGNYEQYF.

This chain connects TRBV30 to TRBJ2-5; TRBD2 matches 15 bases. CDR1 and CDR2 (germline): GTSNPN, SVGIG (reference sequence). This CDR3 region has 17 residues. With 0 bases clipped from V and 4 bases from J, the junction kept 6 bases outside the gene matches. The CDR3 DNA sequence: TGTGCCTGGAGTGTAGGTTGGACTAGCGGGAGGGTAGAGACCCAGTACTTC. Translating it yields CAWSVGWTSGRVETQYF.

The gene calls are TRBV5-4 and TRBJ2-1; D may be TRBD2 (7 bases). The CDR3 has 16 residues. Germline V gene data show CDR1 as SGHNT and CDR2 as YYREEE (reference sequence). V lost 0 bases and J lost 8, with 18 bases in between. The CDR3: CASSLGFQGRGDEQFF. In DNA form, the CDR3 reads TGTGCCAGCAGCTTGGGTTTTCAGGGGAGGGGAGATGAGCAGTTCTTC.

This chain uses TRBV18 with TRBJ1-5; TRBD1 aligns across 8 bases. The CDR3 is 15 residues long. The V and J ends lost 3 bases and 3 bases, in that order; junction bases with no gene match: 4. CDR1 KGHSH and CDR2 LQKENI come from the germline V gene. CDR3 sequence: CASSPGTGTNQPQHF. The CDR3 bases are TGTGCCAGCTCACCCGGGACAGGTACCAATCAGCCCCAGCATTTT.

The CDR3 reads CASSQPGTVGGYTF. CDR3 nucleotides: TGTGCCAGCAGCCAACCAGGGACAGTTGGAGGCTACACCTTC. The rearrangement links TRBV9 to TRBJ1-2; TRBD1 matches at 7 bases. Germline V lookup: CDR1 SGDLS, CDR2 YYNGEE. V dropped 4 bases and J dropped 8; count of bases not matched to a gene: 11. The CDR3 length is 14 residues.